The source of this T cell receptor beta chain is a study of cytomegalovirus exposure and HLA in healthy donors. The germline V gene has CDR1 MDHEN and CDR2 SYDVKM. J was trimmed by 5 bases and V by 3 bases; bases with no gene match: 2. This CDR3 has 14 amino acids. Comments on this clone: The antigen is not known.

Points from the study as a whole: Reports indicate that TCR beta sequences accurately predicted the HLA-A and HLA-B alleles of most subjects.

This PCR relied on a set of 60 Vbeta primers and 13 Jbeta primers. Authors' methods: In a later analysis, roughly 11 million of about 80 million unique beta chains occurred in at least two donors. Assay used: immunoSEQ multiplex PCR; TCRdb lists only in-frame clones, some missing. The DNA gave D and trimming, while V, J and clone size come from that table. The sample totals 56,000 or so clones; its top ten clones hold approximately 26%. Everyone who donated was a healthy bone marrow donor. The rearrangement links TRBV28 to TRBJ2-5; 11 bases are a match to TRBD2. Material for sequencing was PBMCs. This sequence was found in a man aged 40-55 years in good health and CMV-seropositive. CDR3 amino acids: CASSFSGGAETQYF. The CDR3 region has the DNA TGTGCCAGCAGTTTTAGCGGGGGGGCGGAGACCCAGTACTTC.